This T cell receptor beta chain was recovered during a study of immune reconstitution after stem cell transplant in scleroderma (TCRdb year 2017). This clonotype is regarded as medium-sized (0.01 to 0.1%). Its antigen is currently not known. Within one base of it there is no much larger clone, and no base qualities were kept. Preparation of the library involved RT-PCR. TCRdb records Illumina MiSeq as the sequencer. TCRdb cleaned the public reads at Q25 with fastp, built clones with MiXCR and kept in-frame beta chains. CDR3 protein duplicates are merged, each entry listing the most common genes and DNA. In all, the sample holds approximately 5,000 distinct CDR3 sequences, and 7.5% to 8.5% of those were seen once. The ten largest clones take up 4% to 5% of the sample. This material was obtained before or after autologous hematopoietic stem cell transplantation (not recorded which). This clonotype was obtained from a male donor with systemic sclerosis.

The CDR3 amino acid sequence is: CASSLDVGGYTF. Here is the DNA: TGTGCCAGCAGCTTAGACGTGGGTGGCTACACCTTC. The chain couples TRBV7-9 to TRBJ1-2; a confident D gene designation cannot be given. Its CDR3 holds 12 amino acids, cysteine through phenylalanine. Just CDR3 DNA is preserved here, 36 bases in frame from base 1. CDR1 and CDR2 are read off the germline V gene (reference sequence) as SEHNR and FQNEAQ. Trimming takes 1 base from V and 7 bases from J, and the germline ends sit 7 bases apart.